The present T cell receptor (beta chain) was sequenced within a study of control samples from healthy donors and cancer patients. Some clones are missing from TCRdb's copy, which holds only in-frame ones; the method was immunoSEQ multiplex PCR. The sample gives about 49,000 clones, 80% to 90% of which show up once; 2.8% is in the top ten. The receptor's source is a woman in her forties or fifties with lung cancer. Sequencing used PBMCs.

The CDR3 nucleotides read TGTGCCAGCAGCGCGGGACAAACGTATCAGCCCCAGCATTTT. Translating it yields CASSAGQTYQPQHF. The chain has TRBV5-6 and TRBJ1-5; D may be TRBD1 (6 bases). The germline V and J ends were trimmed by 4 bases and 5 bases, with 13 bases remaining between them. The CDR3 extends over 14 amino acids. The V gene's germline CDR1 is SGHDT and CDR2 YYEEEE.